These 28 T cell receptor beta chains were sequenced from one sample in a study of T cells in women clearing cervical HPV infection. Libraries were prepared by immunoSEQ multiplex PCR; TCRdb keeps only in-frame clonotypes and omits some of them. The listing records 20,000 to 30,000 clones. Sequenced material: blood buffy coat. Receptors originate from a woman aged 18 to 75 with a cervical HPV16 infection that either progressed to CIN3+ or cleared (not recorded which).

With respect to this clone: The CDR3 is cut off 3 residues early in the read; its end comes from the germline J gene. The rearrangement uses TRBV11-3 and TRBJ2-7; maybe TRBD1 (5 bases). The V gene lost 5 bases and the J gene lost 5 bases, with 16 bases spanning the gap. This CDR3 contains 14 residues. Per the germline V gene, CDR1 is SGHNT and CDR2 is YENEEA. The sequenced CDR3 bases are TGTGCCAGCAGCCCCTCAACAGGTCGGGACGAG. Its translation: CASSPSTGRDE. The whole CDR3 region reads CASSPSTGRDEQYF. Combining the CDR3 with reference TRBV11-3 and TRBJ2-7 gives the whole variable domain EAGVVQSPRYKIIEKKQPVAFWCNPISGHNTLYWYLQNLGQGPELLIRYENEEAVDDSQLPKDRFSAERLKGVDSTLKIQPAELGDSAVYLCASSPSTGRDEQYFGPGTRLTVT.

A note on this clone: The read stops 3 residues short of the end of the CDR3; the missing end is completed from the germline J gene. The chain links TRBV5-1 to TRBJ2-7; TRBD1 matches at 9 bases. Trimming at V came to 4 bases and at J to 3 bases, leaving 2 bases not matched to a gene. Germline values: CDR1 SGHRS, CDR2 YFSETQ. CDR3 length: 13 residues. The DNA read from the CDR3 is TGCGCCAGCAGCGGGACAGGGTTCTACGAG. As protein: CASSGTGFYE. The whole CDR3 protein reads CASSGTGFYEQYF.

Of note for this clone: The read is 3 residues too short to cover the CDR3 end, so that end is filled in from the germline J gene. J is TRBJ1-2 and V is TRBV18; TRBD1 might be the D (5 bases). The CDR3 is 13 amino acids. In germline, CDR1 is KGHSH, CDR2 LQKENI. CDR3 region: CASSPGKGNDYTF. The CDR3 bases that were read are TGTGCCAGCTCACCGGGTAAGGGGAATGAC.

Notes on this clone: The read ends 3 residues early relative to the CDR3; the germline J gene fills the gap. This chain uses TRBV29-1 with TRBJ2-7; D possibly corresponds to TRBD1 (6 bases). Germline CDR1 is SQVTM and CDR2 is ANQGSEA. Trimming removed 4 bases from V and 0 bases from J, with 16 bases in between. This CDR3 spans 15 amino acids. This chain's CDR3 is CSVGVYRASSYEQYF. The part of the CDR3 DNA that was read is TGCAGCGTTGGGGTTTACAGGGCGAGCTCCTACGAG.

As regards this clone: One end of the junction fails to match germline, which may point to a read error. The CDR3 end lies 3 residues beyond the end of the read and is filled in from the germline J gene. V and J are TRBV4-2 and TRBJ1-5, with D perhaps matching TRBD1 (5 bases). Per the germline V gene, CDR1 is LGHNA and CDR2 is YNFKEQ. The CDR3 length is 17 residues. CDR3 bases read: TGCGCCAGCAGCCAAGATCGACAGACACATCAAATAACGCCC. It is translated as CASSQDRQTHQITP. The whole CDR3 sequence reads CASSQDRQTHQITPQHF.

Points on this clone: The missing CDR3 end, 3 residues past where the read stops, is filled in from the germline J gene. The rearrangement links TRBV7-8 to TRBJ1-2; D not certain. The CDR3 runs to 13 residues. V was cut by 2 bases and J by 3 bases, with 7 bases left in between. The germline V gene encodes CDR1 SGHVS and CDR2 FQNEAQ. This CDR3 is CASSLIPDYGYTF. The covered CDR3 bases are TGTGCCAGCAGCTTAATCCCAGACTATGGC.

Points on this clone: The CDR3 end lies 3 residues beyond the end of the read and is filled in from the germline J gene. The chain joins TRBV19 to TRBJ1-1; TRBD1 matches 8 bases. CDR3 length equals 16 residues. The V gene end was trimmed by 5 bases and the J gene end by 1 base; junction bases not matched to a gene: 9. Germline CDR1 is LNHDA and CDR2 is SQIVND (reference sequence). CDR3 bases read: TGTGCCAGTAGTCCAGACAGGGGCGTTGGGAACACTGAA. Translating it yields CASSPDRGVGNTE. In full, the CDR3 reads CASSPDRGVGNTEAFF. The entire variable domain, with the rest obtained from reference TRBV19 and TRBJ1-1, is as follows: DGGITQSPKYLFRKEGQNVTLSCEQNLNHDAMYWYRQDPGQGLRLIYYSQIVNDFQKGDIAEGYSVSREKKESFPLTVTSAQKNPTAFYLCASSPDRGVGNTEAFFGQGTRLTVV.

On this clone: The read gets to within 3 residues of the CDR3 end, and the germline J gene fills in the rest. The V gene is TRBV18, the J gene TRBJ1-4, with a possible D match to TRBD1 (5 bases). V was shortened by 6 bases and J by 7 bases, with 18 bases between the two germline ends. CDR3 length equals 15 residues. Germline-derived CDR1 and CDR2 are KGHSH and LQKENI. The CDR3 loop is CASSPNTGATEKLFF. The sequenced part of the CDR3 DNA is TGTGCCAGCTCGCCCAATACTGGGGCGACTGAAAAA.

Note on this clone: The DNA ends 3 residues before the CDR3 does, and the rest of the CDR3 is filled in from the germline J gene. Different DNA sequences within this sample yield the same CDR3. The chain carries TRBV23-1 and TRBJ1-3, with D perhaps matching TRBD1 (5 bases). TRBV23-1 is an ORF; its function is uncertain. There are 16 residues in the CDR3. Trimming pared 0 bases from V and 4 bases from J, leaving 13 bases between. This CDR3 is CASSQSPGVIGNTIYF. CDR3 DNA (partial): TGCGCCAGCAGTCAATCCCCGGGGGTAATCGGAAACACC.

Note on this clone: The sequenced fragment ends 3 residues before the CDR3 boundary, so the rest is inferred from the germline J gene. The gene calls are TRBV29-1 and TRBJ2-5; D possibly corresponds to TRBD2 (7 bases). Germline CDR1 reads SQVTM; CDR2 reads ANQGSEA. CDR3 length: 15 amino acids. The germline V and J ends were trimmed by 8 bases and 4 bases, with 23 bases remaining between them. CDR3 in amino acids: CSISGPTGRVETQYF. CDR3 bases read: TGCAGCATCTCCGGCCCCACAGGGAGGGTAGAGACC.

A remark on this clone: The read falls 3 residues short of the CDR3 end, and the missing part is taken from the germline J gene. The chain has TRBV10-3 and TRBJ2-7, with TRBD2 matching 10 bases. Germline values: CDR1 ENHRY, CDR2 SYGVKD. The CDR3 extends over 15 amino acids. V shed 5 bases, J shed 4 bases, and the junction held 8 bases outside the gene matches. The CDR3 here is CAISNLAGVSYEQYF. The DNA read from the CDR3 is TGTGCCATCAGTAACCTAGCGGGGGTTTCGTACGAG.

Partial CDR3 DNA: TGTGCCAGTAGTATCGGTCAGCGACTCCAAGAGACC. Amino acid sequence: CASSIGQRLQET. The CDR3 as a whole reads CASSIGQRLQETQYF. The genes are TRBV19 and TRBJ2-5, with unresolved D. The sequenced fragment ends 3 residues before the CDR3 boundary, so the rest is inferred from the germline J gene. Trimming left V 3 bases short and J 1 base short, with 12 bases between. This CDR3 has 15 residues. The germline CDR1 and CDR2 sequences are LNHDA and SQIVND (reference sequence).

In regard to this clone: The sequenced fragment ends 3 residues before the CDR3 boundary, so the rest is inferred from the germline J gene. The chain links TRBV7-8 to TRBJ2-5; tentatively, D is TRBD2 (5 bases). The CDR3 is made up of 15 amino acids. The germline CDR1 and CDR2 sequences are SGHVS and FQNEAQ. The V gene lost 6 bases and the J gene lost 2 bases, with 16 bases spanning the gap. The CDR3 bases that were read are TGTGCCAGCAGGCCGGACGGAGCGGCGCAAGAGACC. Protein sequence: CASRPDGAAQET. The CDR3 reads in full as CASRPDGAAQETQYF.

On this clone: From the germline J gene comes the end of the CDR3, since the read stops 3 residues before it. J is TRBJ1-4 and V is TRBV2; no clear D. CDR3 length: 14 residues. Germline V gives CDR1 SNHLY, CDR2 FYNNEI. Trimming took off 3 bases at V and 8 bases at J, with 13 bases between the two ends. The CDR3 DNA, read in part, is TGTGCCAGCAGTGAGGTTTCGGGGATCGAAAAA. Amino acids: CASSEVSGIEK. The full CDR3 is CASSEVSGIEKLFF.

Turning to this clone: Read data end 3 residues before the CDR3 end; the end is taken from the germline J gene. The chain carries TRBV7-2 and TRBJ2-3, with TRBD2 identical over 7 bases. Germline CDR1 reads SGHTA; CDR2 reads FQGNSA. The CDR3 length is 14 residues. CDR3 residues: CASSRTRTSGTQYF. Partial CDR3 DNA: TGTGCCAGCAGCCGAACTCGGACTAGTGGGACG.

On this clone itself: Read coverage stops 3 residues before the CDR3 terminus; the germline J gene supplies the remainder. This chain connects TRBV4-2 to TRBJ1-3; TRBD1 agrees at 9 bases. Germline V lookup: CDR1 LGHNA, CDR2 YNFKEQ. The CDR3 length is 17 residues. V shed 4 bases, J shed 4 bases, and the junction held 11 bases outside the gene matches. This CDR3 is CASSRGQGIGGGNTIYF. The CDR3 DNA, read in part, is TGTGCCAGCAGCCGGGGACAGGGTATAGGAGGAGGAAACACC.

Details on this clone: The read terminates 3 residues before the CDR3 end, so the remaining end is supplied by the germline J gene. J is TRBJ1-2 and V is TRBV18, with a tentative D call TRBD1 (5 bases). The CDR3 covers 15 residues. CDR1 KGHSH and CDR2 LQKENI come from the germline V gene. CDR3 amino acids: CASSPGLASYNDYTF. CDR3 DNA, as far as it was read: TGTGCCAGCTCACCGGGACTAGCCTCCTACAATGAC.

On this clone: The read ends 3 residues shy of where the CDR3 ends; the end is completed using the germline J gene. V gene TRBV5-5 combines with J gene TRBJ1-6, with D perhaps TRBD1 (5 bases). The germline CDR1 and CDR2 sequences are SGHKS and YYEKEE (reference sequence). This CDR3 has 15 amino acids. V was trimmed by 4 bases and J by 0 bases, leaving 8 bases between them. The CDR3 reads CASSPGGSYNSPLHF. The part of the CDR3 DNA that was read is TGTGCCAGCAGCCCCGGGGGCTCCTATAATTCACCC.

A remark on this clone: The read gets to within 3 residues of the CDR3 end, and the germline J gene fills in the rest. The J gene is TRBJ2-5, the V gene TRBV7-2, with 7 nucleotides matching TRBD2. Germline V gene lookup returns CDR1 SGHTA and CDR2 FQGNSA. Trimming took 1 base from V and 4 from J; bases not matched to a gene: 6. The CDR3 extends over 15 amino acids. CDR3 protein: CTSSLVGRGAETQYF. The CDR3 DNA, read in part, is TGTACCAGCAGCTTAGTTGGGAGGGGAGCAGAGACC.

About this clone: The read ends 3 residues before the CDR3 terminus; that terminus is restored from the germline J gene. The chain employs TRBV5-1 and TRBJ2-3; possibly TRBD1 for D (6 bases). The CDR3 covers 15 residues. The V and J ends lost 4 bases and 6 bases respectively, with 18 bases between them. Germline loops: CDR1 SGHRS, CDR2 YFSETQ. CDR3 bases read: TGCGCCAGCAGCCTAGTCGGGACACTGAAGGATACG. Its protein product is CASSLVGTLKDT. The whole CDR3 is CASSLVGTLKDTQYF.

On this clone itself: The read gets to within 3 residues of the CDR3 end, and the germline J gene fills in the rest. V is TRBV20-1 and J is TRBJ2-7, with 7 bases aligning to TRBD2. With V trimmed by 0 bases and J by 5 bases, 13 bases remained unmatched. Germline lookup yields CDR1 DFQATT and CDR2 SNEGSKA (reference sequence). CDR3 length: 16 residues. Partial CDR3 DNA: TGCAGTGCTAGAGATACTAATTATGGCGGGAGAGACGAG. Protein: CSARDTNYGGRDE. The entire CDR3 sequence reads CSARDTNYGGRDEQYF.

Regarding this clone: The observed sequence ends 3 residues before the CDR3 terminus, with the missing tail filled in from the germline J gene. The chain couples TRBV19 to TRBJ1-1, with 7 bases fitting TRBD1. Germline trimming cut 4 bases from V and 1 base from J; bases unmatched to any gene: 3. Germline V gene data show CDR1 as LNHDA and CDR2 as SQIVND (reference sequence). The CDR3 consists of 14 residues. The sequenced CDR3 bases are TGTGCCAGTAGTAAGGGACAGCAGAACACTGAA. Translation gives CASSKGQQNTE. The entire CDR3 protein reads CASSKGQQNTEAFF. The full variable domain, completed using reference TRBV19 and TRBJ1-1, is DGGITQSPKYLFRKEGQNVTLSCEQNLNHDAMYWYRQDPGQGLRLIYYSQIVNDFQKGDIAEGYSVSREKKESFPLTVTSAQKNPTAFYLCASSKGQQNTEAFFGQGTRLTVV.

Comments on this clone: The read ends 3 residues early relative to the CDR3; the germline J gene fills the gap. V usage is TRBV11-3 and J usage is TRBJ2-1; 10 positions match TRBD2. The CDR3 has 15 residues. The V gene end was trimmed by 6 bases and the J gene end by 2 bases; junction bases not matched to a gene: 4. The germline CDR1 and CDR2 sequences are SGHNT and YENEEA. The CDR3 is CASSQRGGAYNEQFF. Incomplete CDR3 DNA: TGTGCCAGCAGTCAGCGGGGGGGGGCCTACAATGAG.

With regard to this clone: The sequence runs out 3 residues before the end of the CDR3; the remainder is reconstructed from the germline J gene. The chain carries TRBV19 and TRBJ1-5; tentatively, D is TRBD1 (5 bases). This CDR3 is 17 amino acids long. Germline CDR1 LNHDA, CDR2 SQIVND (reference sequence). Trimming removed 1 base from V and 0 bases from J, with 13 bases in between. The CDR3 bases that were read are TGTGCCAGTAGTATAGTAAACAGGCGATATAGCAATCAGCCC. Translating it yields CASSIVNRRYSNQP. The entire CDR3 sequence reads CASSIVNRRYSNQPQHF.

In the case of this clone: The CDR3 end falls 3 residues outside the read, so it is completed with the germline J gene. The rearrangement joins TRBV13 to TRBJ2-3, with 7 positions matching TRBD2. With V trimmed by 1 base and J by 0 bases, 4 bases remained unmatched. Germline V gives CDR1 PRHDT, CDR2 FYEKMQ (reference sequence). This CDR3 has 16 residues. CDR3 in amino acids: CASSLDAGESTDTQYF. The sequenced part of the CDR3 DNA is TGTGCCAGCAGCTTAGACGCGGGGGAAAGCACAGATACG.

By frequency, this clone registers medium-sized. Sequencing ends 3 residues short of the CDR3 end; the germline J gene provides the rest. J is TRBJ1-1 and V is TRBV29-1; 8 bases match TRBD1. This CDR3 is built from 12 residues. Germline values: CDR1 SQVTM, CDR2 ANQGSEA. With 6 bases clipped from V and 7 bases from J, the junction kept 7 bases outside the gene matches. The CDR3 DNA, read in part, is TGCAGCGTAAAACGACAGGGGAGTGAA. Translating it yields CSVKRQGSE. In full, the CDR3 reads CSVKRQGSEAFF.

Concerning this clone: The read is 3 residues too short to cover the CDR3 end, so that end is filled in from the germline J gene. The rearrangement joins TRBV18 to TRBJ2-3, with D unclear. CDR1 and CDR2 from the germline V gene are KGHSH and LQKENI. The CDR3 loop spans 15 amino acids. CDR3 sequence reads: CASSQAHSQVQPQYF. The covered CDR3 bases are TGTGCCAGCTCCCAGGCGCATTCTCAGGTTCAGCCG.

To note about this clone: The CDR3 end is not reached by the read, which stops 3 residues before it; the germline J gene fills it in. The chain recombines TRBV2 with TRBJ1-1, with unresolved D. The CDR3 loop spans 14 amino acids. V lost 7 bases to trimming and J lost 0 bases, with 12 bases between them. CDR1 is SNHLY and CDR2 is FYNNEI in the germline V gene. The CDR3 protein is CASNSDGVNTEAFF. Incomplete CDR3 DNA: TGTGCCAGCAACTCGGACGGGGTGAACACTGAA.